This record covers a single TCR beta chain. The germline V gene has CDR1 SQVTM and CDR2 ANQGSEA. This CDR3 comprises 11 residues. The ends were cut back, 6 bases at V and 5 bases at J, with 10 bases in the middle. The data derive from a study of shared clonotypes between healthy human individuals. Samples underwent the assay at deep level. As originally analysed: ImmunoSEQ gave junction-only sequences without quality scores, so filtering differed. Clones were sequenced by immunoSEQ multiplex PCR, and TCRdb holds only the in-frame ones, with some missing. V and J calls and clone size follow that table, whereas D and trimming were derived from the DNA. The sample gives approximately 470,000 clones, around 80% of which show up once; around 11% is in the top ten.

Material for sequencing was PBMCs. The chain couples TRBV29-1 to TRBJ2-5; D is ambiguous. The sequence derives from a woman in her thirties or forties in good health. Some clones in this sample may be carry-over from other donors' samples. CDR3 sequence (DNA): TGCAGCGTACGACCGGGCGAGACCCAGTACTTC. This sequence encodes CSVRPGETQYF. Full variable domain (outside the CDR3, taken from reference TRBV29-1 and TRBJ2-5): SAVISQKPSRDICQRGTSLTIQCQVDSQVTMMFWYRQQPGQSLTLIATANQGSEATYESGFVIDKFPISRPNLTFSTLTVSNMSPEDSSIYLCSVRPGETQYFGPGTRLLVL.